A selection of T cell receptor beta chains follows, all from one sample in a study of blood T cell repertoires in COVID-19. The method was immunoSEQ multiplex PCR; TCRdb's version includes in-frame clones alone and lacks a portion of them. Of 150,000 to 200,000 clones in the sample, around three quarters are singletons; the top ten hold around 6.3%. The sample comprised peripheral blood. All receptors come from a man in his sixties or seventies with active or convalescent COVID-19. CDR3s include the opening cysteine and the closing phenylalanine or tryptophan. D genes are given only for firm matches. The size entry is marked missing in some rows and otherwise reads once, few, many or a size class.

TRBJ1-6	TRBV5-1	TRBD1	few	CASSLEGQGSGSPLHF	TGCGCCAGCAGCTTGGAGGGACAGGGGTCAGGTTCACCCCTCCACTTT
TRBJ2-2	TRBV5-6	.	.	CASSRSRTGELFF	TGTGCCAGCAGCCGTAGTCGGACCGGGGAGCTGTTTTTT
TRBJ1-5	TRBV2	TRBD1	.	CASSLGQGGQPQHF	TGTGCCAGCAGTTTGGGGCAGGGGGGACAGCCCCAGCATTTT
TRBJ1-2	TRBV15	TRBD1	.	CATSRDKGQGHYGYTF	TGTGCCACCAGCAGAGATAAAGGACAGGGTCACTATGGCTACACCTTC
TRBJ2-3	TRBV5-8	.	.	CASTDEGGAADTQYF	TGTGCCAGCACTGACGAAGGGGGAGCTGCAGATACGCAGTATTTT
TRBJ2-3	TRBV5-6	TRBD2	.	CASSLAPSGSDTQYF	TGTGCCAGCAGCTTGGCGCCTAGCGGGAGTGATACGCAGTATTTT
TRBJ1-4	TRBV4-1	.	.	CASSQRLGEKLFF	TGCGCCAGCAGCCAACGACTGGGTGAAAAACTGTTTTTT
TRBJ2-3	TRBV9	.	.	CASSASPRADTQYF	TGTGCCAGCAGCGCTTCACCCCGAGCAGATACGCAGTATTTT
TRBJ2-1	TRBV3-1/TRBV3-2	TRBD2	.	CASSQYSGPYNEQFF	TGTGCCAGCAGCCAATATAGCGGGCCGTACAATGAGCAGTTCTTC
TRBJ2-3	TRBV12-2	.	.	CASRLWSDSSYTQYF	TGTGCAAGTCGCTTATGGTCGGACTCCTCCTATACGCAGTATTTT
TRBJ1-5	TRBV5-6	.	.	CASSLALRENQPQHF	TGTGCCAGCAGCTTGGCCTTACGGGAAAATCAGCCCCAGCATTTT
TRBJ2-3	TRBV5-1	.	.	CASSSGQTTDTQYF	TGCGCCAGCAGCTCCGGACAGACCACAGATACGCAGTATTTT
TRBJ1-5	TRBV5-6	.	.	CASSRSMNQPQHF	TGTGCCAGCAGCCGATCTATGAATCAGCCCCAGCATTTT
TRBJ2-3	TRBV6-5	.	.	CASSYRGDTQYF	TGTGCCAGCAGTTACCGAGGGGATACGCAGTATTTT
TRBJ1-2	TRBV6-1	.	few	CASSEFGAQNYGYTF	TGTGCCAGCAGTGAATTTGGGGCCCAGAACTATGGCTACACCTTC
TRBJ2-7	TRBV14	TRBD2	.	CASKRSGAAYEQYF	TGTGCCAGCAAGCGCAGCGGGGCAGCCTACGAGCAGTACTTC
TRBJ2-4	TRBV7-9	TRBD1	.	CASSAWTGQAKNIQYF	TGTGCCAGCAGCGCATGGACAGGACAAGCCAAAAACATTCAGTACTTC
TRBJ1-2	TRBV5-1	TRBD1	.	CASSSTGDYGYTF	TGCGCCAGCAGCTCGACAGGGGACTATGGCTACACCTTC
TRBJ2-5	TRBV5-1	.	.	CASSLGRGRGETQYF	TGCGCCAGCAGCTTAGGGCGGGGCCGGGGGGAGACCCAGTACTTC
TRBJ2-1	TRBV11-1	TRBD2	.	CASSLTWTSDSNEQFF	TGTGCCAGCAGCTTAACATGGACTAGTGATAGCAATGAGCAGTTCTTC
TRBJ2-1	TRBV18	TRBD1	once	CASSPNRGRSYNEQFF	TGTGCCAGCTCACCGAACAGGGGGCGCTCCTACAATGAGCAGTTCTTC
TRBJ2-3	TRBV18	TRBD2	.	CASSPTSGGRTDTQYF	TGTGCCAGCTCACCAACTAGCGGGGGGAGGACAGATACGCAGTATTTT
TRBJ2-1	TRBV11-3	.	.	CASSSRVGASGYNEQFF	TGTGCCAGCAGCTCCCGGGTGGGGGCTAGCGGATACAATGAGCAGTTCTTC